This paragraph covers one T cell receptor beta chain sequence. Only in-frame clones appear in the TCRdb table, and some are missing; sequencing was by immunoSEQ multiplex PCR. The repertoire includes 250,000 to 350,000 clones, about nine tenths of them detected once, and approximately 1.2% sits in the top ten. This record comes from a study of blood T cell repertoires in COVID-19. At the level of the study: The United States, Italy and Spain supplied acute and convalescent COVID-19 samples.

CDR3 length equals 18 residues. With 1 base clipped from V and 0 bases from J, the junction kept 5 bases outside the gene matches. From germline, CDR1 is SGHRS and CDR2 YFSETQ. The receptor comes from a woman in her 30s who had recovered from COVID-19. This chain connects TRBV5-1 to TRBJ2-2; the match to TRBD2 covers 11 bases. Sequenced sample: PBMCs or T cells enriched from blood (not recorded which). CDR3 sequence: CASSLPSGRHANTGELFF. CDR3 nucleotide sequence: TGCGCCAGCAGCTTGCCTAGCGGGAGGCACGCGAACACCGGGGAGCTGTTTTTT. The entire variable domain, with the rest obtained from reference TRBV5-1 and TRBJ2-2, is as follows: KAGVTQTPRYLIKTRGQQVTLSCSPISGHRSVSWYQQTPGQGLQFLFEYFSETQRNKGNFPGRFSGRQFSNSRSEMNVSTLELGDSALYLCASSLPSGRHANTGELFFGEGSRLTVL.